Many counts were recorded for the clone carrying this TCR beta chain. Its specificity is not known. From germline, CDR1 is SGHDN and CDR2 FVKESK. The CDR3 sequence is 14 residues long. V was cut by 2 bases and J by 2 bases, with 10 bases left in between. This sample was included in a study of T cells in Graves' hyperthyroidism and ophthalmopathy. The study, taken as a whole, reports: In the blood, most expanded thyroid clonotypes above 0.001 appeared as well. By a 13 V-J model, ophthalmopathy was set apart from stable hyperthyroidism.

TCR beta CDR3 region amplification was performed from RNA transcripts. The HTBI primer set was used in a first-round RT-PCR of the TCR CDR3. TCRdb recomputed calls from the multiplex PCR reads with MiXCR, one row per CDR3 protein. In the table there are some 550,000 distinct CDR3 sequences, around 20% of which are singletons. The chain recombines TRBV14 with TRBJ2-7; the D gene is possibly TRBD1 (5 bases). The sample was blood. The TCR sequence derives from a man aged 18 to 29 with Graves' hyperthyroidism. CDR3: CASSQLSGPYEQYF. The CDR3 DNA sequence: TGTGCCAGCAGCCAATTGTCAGGGCCCTACGAGCAGTACTTC.